This TCR beta chain was identified in a study of cytomegalovirus exposure and HLA in healthy donors. Study results and caveats: Associated with cytomegalovirus, according to the listing, were around 160 TCR beta chains. Accounts indicate the classifier identified cytomegalovirus status with strong specificity and sensitivity.

Measured with immunoSEQ multiplex PCR; TCRdb has only the in-frame clones, and not every one. The sample lists more than 95,000 clones, approximately 88% occurring once. This CDR3 has 13 residues. Germline V gene lookup returns CDR1 SGHTA and CDR2 FQGTGA. V gave up 5 bases and J gave up 4 bases; unmatched junction bases: 3. On this clone itself: Its antigen is unknown.

The chain has TRBV7-3 and TRBJ1-2; TRBD1 matches at 8 bases. Sequenced sample: PBMCs. The sequence came from a woman aged 18-29 years in good health and CMV-seronegative. The CDR3 DNA is TGTGCCAGCAGCCCAGGACAGGGCTATGGCTACACCTTC. Its protein is CASSPGQGYGYTF.